The 10 T cell receptor beta chains below all came from one sample that was sequenced in a study of CD8 T cells in ankylosing spondylitis. Study-wide findings and caveats: What appeared characteristic of ankylosing spondylitis blood was a TCR beta motif of fewer than ten highly homologous variants.

These TCRs are of unknown antigen specificity. TCRdb called the 5' RACE reads again in MiXCR, with one record for every CDR3 protein. The sample gives some 800,000 distinct CDR3 sequences, over 9.5% of which show up once; approximately 0.46% is in the top ten. Sequenced sample: blood, either unsorted or a sorted T cell fraction (not recorded which). The receptors shown here come from a male donor with ankylosing spondylitis.

At least ten counts were recorded for this clonotype. This CDR3 reads CASSQIRMGGPGSGNTIYF. The DNA for the CDR3 is TGCGCCAGCAGCCAAATACGAATGGGGGGCCCTGGCTCTGGAAACACCATATATTTT. The rearrangement joins TRBV4-3 to TRBJ1-3; D perhaps matches TRBD1 (6 bases). From germline, CDR1 is LGHNA and CDR2 YSLEER. The CDR3 loop spans 19 amino acids. The V end was cut by 2 bases, the J end by 0 bases, with 20 bases between.

To note about this clonotype: Germline is not matched at one junction end, which may reflect a read error. The chain carries TRBV7-7 and TRBJ2-2; 12 bases are a match to TRBD2. Germline V gives CDR1 SSHAT, CDR2 FNYEAQ (reference sequence). CDR3 length: 16 amino acids. CDR3 nucleotide sequence: TGTGCTAGCAGCCCAACTAGCGGGGGGTACACCGGGGAGCTGTTTTTT. This codes for CASSPTSGGYTGELFF.

This clonotype was seen at least ten times. The chain couples TRBV5-1 to TRBJ1-2, with D hard to call. CDR1 is SGHRS and CDR2 is YFSETQ in the germline V gene. The CDR3 runs 12 residues. V was shortened by 0 bases and J by 8 bases, with 8 bases between the two germline ends. CDR3 nucleotides: TGCGCCAGCAGCTTGGATACCGGGGGCTACACCTTC. Translating gives CASSLDTGGYTF.

This chain connects TRBV5-1 to TRBJ2-3, with D uncertain. Germline V lookup: CDR1 SGHRS, CDR2 YFSETQ. Trimming removed 7 bases from V and 7 bases from J, with 7 bases in between. The CDR3 extends over 10 amino acids. CDR3 DNA: TGCGCCAGCGGAACGAATACGCAGTATTTT. Its translation: CASGTNTQYF.

The table lists this clonotype with a few counts. This chain connects TRBV6-1 to TRBJ2-3; D uncertain. This CDR3 contains 14 residues. Looked up from germline, CDR1 is MNHNS and CDR2 is SASEGT. V dropped 7 bases and J dropped 2 bases, with 13 bases sitting between them. The CDR3 DNA reads as TGTGCCAGCACTATAATTGGGTCCACAGATACGCAGTATTTT. Residues: CASTIIGSTDTQYF.

This clonotype was seen at least ten times. The chain couples TRBV7-2 to TRBJ2-3; D gene unclear. The CDR3 runs to 13 residues. V was shortened by 5 bases and J by 4 bases, with 10 bases between the two germline ends. Germline CDR1 and CDR2: SGHTA and FQGNSA. The CDR3 region is CASSRVSPDTQYF. In nucleotides, the CDR3 is TGTGCCAGCAGCCGTGTTAGCCCAGATACGCAGTATTTT.

Ten or more counts support this clonotype. This rearrangement joins TRBV5-1 to TRBJ2-1, with TRBD1 matching 9 bases. The germline CDR1 and CDR2 sequences are SGHRS and YFSETQ. CDR3 length: 16 residues. V lost 0 bases and J lost 1; bases outside the gene matches: 2. The CDR3 sequence is CASSLAGTGSYNEQFF. The CDR3 DNA sequence: TGCGCCAGCAGCTTGGCCGGGACAGGGTCCTACAATGAGCAGTTCTTC.

Only a few counts were recorded for this clonotype. V and J are TRBV7-8 and TRBJ2-3; D is perhaps TRBD2 (5 bases). Germline V gene data show CDR1 as SGHVS and CDR2 as FQNEAQ. The CDR3 consists of 17 residues. The V end lost 1 base, the J end lost 2 bases, and 16 bases lay between the germline ends. CDR3 coding DNA: TGTGCCAGCAGCTTAGGGGTTCCGGGGAGTAACACAGATACGCAGTATTTT. This sequence encodes CASSLGVPGSNTDTQYF.

This clonotype turned up a few times. The chain is built from TRBV20-1 and TRBJ2-2; D remains unclear. CDR3 length: 12 amino acids. Trimming removed 1 base at V and 5 bases at J, with 5 bases between. Germline values: CDR1 DFQATT, CDR2 SNEGSKA (reference sequence). The CDR3 DNA sequence: TGCAGTGCTAGAGTTGCGACCGGGGAGCTGTTTTTT. It translates to CSARVATGELFF.

This clonotype was seen a few times. The V gene is TRBV20-1, the J gene TRBJ1-1; TRBD1 matches at 7 bases. V trimming: 6 bases; J trimming: 6 bases; junction bases outside the gene matches: 7. CDR3 length equals 12 residues. Looked up from germline, CDR1 is DFQATT and CDR2 is SNEGSKA (reference sequence). The CDR3 sequence: CSAEDRSPEAFF. CDR3 sequence (DNA): TGCAGTGCAGAGGACAGGTCCCCTGAAGCTTTCTTT.